The 9 T cell receptor beta chains reported below all come from one sample, sequenced in a study of control samples from healthy donors and cancer patients. Method: immunoSEQ multiplex PCR; TCRdb's copy keeps in-frame clones and lacks some. This sample has roughly 100,000 clones, with about 90% found just once. The sample was blood. These receptors came from a woman between 18 and 30 years old in good health.

This clone was observed a single time. The J gene is TRBJ2-3, the V gene TRBV11-3, with TRBD2 matching over 10 bases. The germline V gene has CDR1 SGHNT and CDR2 YENEEA. V lost 2 bases to trimming and J lost 9 bases; unmatched junction nucleotides: 11. The CDR3 extends over 16 amino acids. The DNA for the CDR3 is TGTGCCAGCAGCTTATTTCTAGCGGGAGTTCTAGAGACGCAGTATTTT. Its protein product is CASSLFLAGVLETQYF. Supplemented by reference TRBV11-3 and TRBJ2-3, the full variable domain reads EAGVVQSPRYKIIEKKQPVAFWCNPISGHNTLYWYLQNLGQGPELLIRYENEEAVDDSQLPKDRFSAERLKGVDSTLKIQPAELGDSAVYLCASSLFLAGVLETQYFGPGTRLTVL.

This chain connects TRBV7-9 to TRBJ1-2, with D perhaps TRBD1 (6 bases). Looked up from germline, CDR1 is SEHNR and CDR2 is FQNEAQ (reference sequence). The CDR3 has 16 amino acids. Trimming left V 0 bases short and J 2 bases short, with 13 bases between. CDR3 residues: CASSLASGGANYGYTF. In nucleotides, the CDR3 is TGTGCCAGCAGCTTAGCGTCGGGGGGCGCGAACTATGGCTACACCTTC.

This rearrangement joins TRBV5-4 to TRBJ2-3; TRBD1 matches at 9 bases. CDR3 length: 16 amino acids. V shed 2 bases, J shed 2 bases, and the junction held 6 bases outside the gene matches. CDR1 is SGHNT and CDR2 is YYREEE in the germline V gene (reference sequence). CDR3 sequence (DNA): TGTGCCAGCAGCTTCCCGGGACAGGGAGTCACAGATACGCAGTATTTT. This codes for CASSFPGQGVTDTQYF. The whole variable domain, filled in from reference TRBV5-4 and TRBJ2-3, reads ETGVTQSPTHLIKTRGQQVTLRCSSQSGHNTVSWYQQALGQGPQFIFQYYREEENGRGNFPPRFSGLQFPNYSSELNVNALELDDSALYLCASSFPGQGVTDTQYFGPGTRLTVL.

The chain couples TRBV11-3 to TRBJ2-1, with D possibly called TRBD1 or TRBD2 (5 bases each). Trimming removed 5 bases at V and 4 bases at J, with 15 bases between. The germline V gene has CDR1 SGHNT and CDR2 YENEEA. The CDR3 covers 15 residues. Here the CDR3 DNA reads TGTGCCAGCAGCCGGGGCTTGGGTGGGTACAATGAGCAGTTCTTC. Translating it yields CASSRGLGGYNEQFF.

The chain employs TRBV6-5 and TRBJ1-2, with TRBD1 matching 7 bases. Germline V gives CDR1 MNHEY, CDR2 SVGAGI. This CDR3 region has 12 residues. V shed 7 bases and J 4 bases; nucleotides not matched to a gene: 3. CDR3 loop: CASIDRAYGYTF. The CDR3 DNA follows: TGTGCCAGCATCGACAGGGCCTATGGCTACACCTTC.

The CDR3 sequence: CSVAGGAQSGYGYTF. For the CDR3, the DNA is TGCAGCGTTGCGGGGGGGGCGCAAAGTGGCTATGGCTACACCTTC. This rearrangement joins TRBV29-1 to TRBJ1-2; perhaps TRBD1 as D (6 bases). The CDR3 consists of 15 residues. The germline V and J ends were trimmed by 4 bases and 4 bases, with 19 bases remaining between them. In germline, CDR1 is SQVTM, CDR2 ANQGSEA. The full variable domain, rest sourced from reference TRBV29-1 and TRBJ1-2, is SAVISQKPSRDICQRGTSLTIQCQVDSQVTMMFWYRQQPGQSLTLIATANQGSEATYESGFVIDKFPISRPNLTFSTLTVSNMSPEDSSIYLCSVAGGAQSGYGYTFGSGTRLTVV.

This chain connects TRBV27 to TRBJ2-5; maybe TRBD2 (6 bases). The germline gives CDR1 MNHEY, CDR2 SMNVEV (reference sequence). Trimming removed 3 bases at V and 1 base at J, with 15 bases between. CDR3 length: 16 residues. CDR3 loop: CASSLGGVGSQETQYF. In DNA form, the CDR3 reads TGTGCCAGCAGTTTGGGGGGTGTGGGATCCCAAGAGACCCAGTACTTC.

The chain has TRBV30 and TRBJ2-2; 8 bases match TRBD2. The CDR3 covers 15 residues. CDR1 and CDR2 (germline): GTSNPN, SVGIG (reference sequence). V was pared by 5 bases and J by 4 bases, with 9 bases of the junction left unmatched. In DNA, the CDR3 is TGTGCCTGGGCGGGAGGCGGCGCGTCCACCGGGGAGCTGTTTTTT. The encoded protein is CAWAGGGASTGELFF.

The V and J genes are TRBV14 and TRBJ2-7; TRBD2 aligns across 7 bases. CDR3 length: 15 amino acids. The germline V gene has CDR1 SGHDN and CDR2 FVKESK. V trimming: 1 base; J trimming: 3 bases; junction bases outside the gene matches: 6. This chain's CDR3 is CASSQAWSGVYEQYF. The CDR3 region has the DNA TGTGCCAGCAGCCAAGCGTGGAGCGGGGTCTACGAGCAGTACTTC.